The TCR beta chain under discussion was sequenced for a study of monozygotic twins with cystic fibrosis. With regard to this clone: Its specificity is not known.

Study-wide results and limits: Monozygotic CF twin pairs shared significantly more nucleotide-identical clonotypes than unrelated CF individuals did. In 13 of 16 pairs, V gene usage was closest to the co-twin's. In this small cohort, shared CDR3 numbers showed no association with age, concordance or disease severity.

The V end lost 0 bases, the J end lost 4 bases, and 10 bases lay between the germline ends. CDR1 and CDR2 from the germline V gene are SGDLS and YYNGEE. The length of the CDR3 is 14 residues. TCRdb's copy holds only in-frame clones and misses some; the assay was immunoSEQ multiplex PCR. In the table there are over 20,000 clones, 75% to 95% of which are singletons. This chain connects TRBV9 to TRBJ1-2; unclear D gene. This clonotype originated in a girl between 2 and 10 years old with cystic fibrosis. Source material: blood. The CDR3 loop is CASSVGAVSYGYTF. In DNA form, the CDR3 reads TGTGCCAGCAGCGTAGGGGCCGTTAGCTATGGCTACACCTTC. Based on the CDR3 plus reference TRBV9 and TRBJ1-2, the full variable domain is DSGVTQTPKHLITATGQRVTLRCSPRSGDLSVYWYQQSLDQGLQFLIQYYNGEERAKGNILERFSAQQFPDLHSELNLSSLELGDSALYFCASSVGAVSYGYTFGSGTRLTVV.